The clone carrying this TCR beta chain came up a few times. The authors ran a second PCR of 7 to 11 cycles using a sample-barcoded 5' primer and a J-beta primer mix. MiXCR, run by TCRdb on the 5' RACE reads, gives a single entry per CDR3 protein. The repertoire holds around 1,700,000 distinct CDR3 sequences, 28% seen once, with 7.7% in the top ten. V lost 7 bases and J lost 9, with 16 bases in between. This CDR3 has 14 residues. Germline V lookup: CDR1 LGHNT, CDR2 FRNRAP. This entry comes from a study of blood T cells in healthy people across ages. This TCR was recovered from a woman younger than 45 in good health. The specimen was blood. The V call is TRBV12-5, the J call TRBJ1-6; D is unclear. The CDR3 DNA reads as TGTGCTAGTGCCCTCGGGGTATTAGGTTCACCCCTCCACTTT. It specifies CASALGVLGSPLHF.